This TCR beta chain derives from a study of blood T cell repertoires in COVID-19 (dated by TCRdb to 2019 to 2021). In terms of the full investigation: Samples from collaborators originated in the United States, Italy and Spain and spanned both the acute and convalescent phases of COVID-19. The material from the prospective study consisted of cDNA or gDNA derived from T cells, B-cell-depleted T cells, or PBMCs. The dataset comprised deeply sampled blood TCRbeta repertoires from subjects exposed to, actively infected with, or recovered from COVID-19. The repertoires were released in a freely available public database meant as a resource for research on the immune response to SARS-CoV-2. The samples were drawn from the first 160 participants of the ongoing ImmuneRACE study and from some 1,300 subjects provided by 6 global collaborators. Nearly every sample came with metadata listing a de-identified subject ID, COVID-19 status, age in years and sex. Where HLA class I and class II types were available, the types were taken from metadata supplied by the sample provider, not from assay-based typing. Points the paper makes about the study in general: The quantity of clinical and demographic metadata differed by source and by participant and was supplied without curation.

About this clone: The antigen it binds to is not known. The record has no base qualities; no much larger clone is one base away.

TCRbeta CDR3 regions were amplified from genomic DNA using the immunoSEQ Assay, a bias-controlled multiplex PCR. The published analysis was carried out like this. The number of nucleated cells in each sample was estimated by amplification of reference gene primers within the assay. To quantify the absolute abundance of each unique TCRbeta CDR3 rearrangement, sequence reads were collapsed and filtered. For each sample, productive Simpson clonality was calculated as the square root of Simpson's diversity index across productive rearrangements. The source is immuneACCESS, and TCRdb retained only in-frame sequences with V and J called. Part of the clones is not carried over; for the studies checked, unresolved V genes explain less than half of this, and the remainder is unexplained. That table supplies the V and J calls and clone size; D and trimming were determined from the DNA. For this sample the table gives about 200,000 clones, of which about 86% were detected only once. The ten largest make up about 4.5% of the sample.

Taken from the germline V gene (reference sequence), the CDR1 and CDR2 loops are SEHNR and FQNEAQ. The CDR3, cysteine through phenylalanine, is 14 amino acids long. Left in the record is the CDR3 DNA by itself, 42 bases read in frame from the first base. V is reduced by 5 bases and J by 2 bases, leaving a spacing of 11 bases between them. Enrolling through a virtual design, the prospective study's participants ranged in age from roughly 18 to 100 years and lived across some 22 United States geographic areas. In the prospective study, cohorts were assigned on the basis of participant-reported clinical history obtained from a screening survey and a study questionnaire. Exposed participants had been in contact, within 2 weeks of entering the study, with a person who had a PCR-confirmed or clinician-diagnosed case of COVID-19. Each participant in the prospective study had whole blood, serum and a nasopharyngeal or oropharyngeal swab collected by mobile phlebotomists. Over a 2-month period, participants in the prospective study had the option of providing additional blood draws and questionnaires. Blood samples from the prospective study were shipped frozen or at room temperature prior to DNA extraction.

Sequencing was performed on PBMCs or T cells enriched from blood (not recorded which). The rearrangement combines TRBV7-9 with TRBJ2-3; a tentative D match to TRBD2 spans 6 bases. The TCR originated in a woman aged 25 to 45 who had been exposed to COVID-19. The CDR3 protein: CASSQGLDTDTQYF. The nucleotide sequence is given as TGTGCCAGCAGCCAGGGACTCGACACAGATACGCAGTATTTT.